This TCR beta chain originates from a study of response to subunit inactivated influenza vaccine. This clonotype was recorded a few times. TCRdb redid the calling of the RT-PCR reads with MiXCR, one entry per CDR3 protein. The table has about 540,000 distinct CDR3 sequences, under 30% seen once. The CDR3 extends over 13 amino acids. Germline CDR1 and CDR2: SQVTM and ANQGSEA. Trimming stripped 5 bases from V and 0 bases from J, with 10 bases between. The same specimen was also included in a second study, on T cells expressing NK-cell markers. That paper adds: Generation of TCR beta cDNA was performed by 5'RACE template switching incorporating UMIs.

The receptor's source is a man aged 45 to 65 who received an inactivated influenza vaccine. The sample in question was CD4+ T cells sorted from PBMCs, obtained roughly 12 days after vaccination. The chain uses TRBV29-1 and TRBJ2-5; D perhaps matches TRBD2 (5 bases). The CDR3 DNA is TGCAGCGTTAGCGGAAAGTACCAAGAGACCCAGTACTTC. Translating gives CSVSGKYQETQYF.